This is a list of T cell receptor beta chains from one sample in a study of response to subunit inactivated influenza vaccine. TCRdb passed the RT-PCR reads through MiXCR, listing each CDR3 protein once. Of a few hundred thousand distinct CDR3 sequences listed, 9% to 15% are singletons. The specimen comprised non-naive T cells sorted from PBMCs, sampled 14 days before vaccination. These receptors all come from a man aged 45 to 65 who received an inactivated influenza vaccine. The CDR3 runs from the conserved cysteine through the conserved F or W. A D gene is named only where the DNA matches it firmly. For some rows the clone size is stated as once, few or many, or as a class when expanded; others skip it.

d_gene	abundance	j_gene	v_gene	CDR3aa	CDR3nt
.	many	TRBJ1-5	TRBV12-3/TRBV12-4	CASSTINQPQHF	TGTGCCAGCAGTACCATAAATCAGCCCCAGCATTTT
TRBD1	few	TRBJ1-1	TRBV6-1	CASTTGSNTEAFF	TGTGCCAGCACGACAGGGTCGAACACTGAAGCTTTCTTT
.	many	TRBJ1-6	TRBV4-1	CASSQVSFWGNSPLHF	TGCGCCAGCAGCCAAGTGTCTTTTTGGGGGAATTCACCCCTCCACTTT
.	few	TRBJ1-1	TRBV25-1	CASSERGGSTEAFF	TGTGCCAGCAGTGAACGGGGGGGAAGCACTGAAGCTTTCTTT
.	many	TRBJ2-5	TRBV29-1	CSVGWGETQYF	TGCAGCGTTGGTTGGGGAGAGACCCAGTACTTC
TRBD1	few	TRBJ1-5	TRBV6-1	CASTHGQGGNQPQHF	TGTGCCAGCACCCACGGACAGGGTGGCAATCAGCCCCAGCATTTT
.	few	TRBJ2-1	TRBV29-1	CSGGPRNEQFF	TGCAGCGGAGGACCTAGGAATGAGCAGTTCTTC
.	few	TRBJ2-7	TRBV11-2	CASSPQLAGGEQYF	TGTGCCAGCAGCCCCCAACTGGCAGGTGGGGAGCAGTACTTC
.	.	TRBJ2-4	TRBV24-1	CATSDGSLAKNIQYF	TGTGCCACCAGTGACGGGAGTCTAGCCAAAAACATTCAGTACTTC
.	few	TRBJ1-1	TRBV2	CASSQVWMQAFF	TGTGCCAGCAGTCAAGTCTGGATGCAGGCTTTCTTT
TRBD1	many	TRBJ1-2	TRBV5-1	CASSAEGQSYGYTF	TGCGCCAGCAGCGCGGAGGGACAGAGCTATGGCTACACCTTC
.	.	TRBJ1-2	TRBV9	CASSVEKGPHYGYTF	TGTGCCAGCAGCGTAGAAAAGGGACCTCACTATGGCTACACCTTC
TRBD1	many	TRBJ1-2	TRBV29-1	CSVYSGGLNYGYTF	TGCAGCGTTTATTCAGGGGGTTTAAACTATGGCTACACCTTC
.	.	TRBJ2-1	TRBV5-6	CASSSQLRIKRSYNEQFF	TGTGCCAGCAGCTCGCAACTTCGGATAAAGAGGTCCTACAATGAGCAGTTCTTC
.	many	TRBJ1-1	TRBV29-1	CSVGWVMATEAFF	TGCAGCGTTGGTTGGGTGATGGCCACTGAAGCTTTCTTT
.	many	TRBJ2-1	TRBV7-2	CASSLARDEQFF	TGTGCCAGCAGCTTAGCTAGGGATGAGCAGTTCTTC
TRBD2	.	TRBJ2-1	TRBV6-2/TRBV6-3	CASRRGLAGVNEQFF	TGTGCCAGCAGAAGAGGACTAGCGGGAGTCAATGAGCAGTTCTTC
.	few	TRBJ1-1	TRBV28	CASGGRDTEAFF	TGTGCCAGCGGCGGACGAGACACTGAAGCTTTCTTT
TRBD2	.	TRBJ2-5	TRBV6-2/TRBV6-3	CASSNHPGLAEIRTQYF	TGTGCCAGCAGTAATCACCCGGGACTAGCGGAGATACGGACCCAGTACTTC
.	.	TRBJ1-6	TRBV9	CASSVEGQEYSPLHF	TGTGCCAGCAGCGTAGAAGGGCAGGAATATTCACCCCTCCACTTT
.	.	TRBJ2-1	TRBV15	CATSRREGAEQFF	TGTGCCACCAGCAGACGAGAGGGAGCTGAGCAGTTCTTC
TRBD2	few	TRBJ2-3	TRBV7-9	CASRGGRVTDTQYF	TGTGCCAGCAGAGGAGGGAGGGTCACAGATACGCAGTATTTT
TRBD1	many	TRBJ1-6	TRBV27	CASSVTGGGVGSPLHF	TGTGCCAGCAGTGTAACAGGGGGAGGGGTAGGTTCACCCCTCCACTTT
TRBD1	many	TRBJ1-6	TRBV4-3	CASSPEGTGSSPLHF	TGCGCCAGCAGCCCCGAAGGGACAGGGAGTTCACCCCTCCACTTT
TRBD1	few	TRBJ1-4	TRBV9	CASSAKTGINEKLFF	TGTGCCAGCAGCGCGAAGACAGGGATAAATGAAAAACTGTTTTTT
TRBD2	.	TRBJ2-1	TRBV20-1	CSARDLRGGAGNEQFF	TGCAGTGCTAGAGATCTTCGCGGGGGGGCAGGGAATGAGCAGTTCTTC
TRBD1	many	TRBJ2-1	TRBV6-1	CASRWDRGTYNEQFF	TGTGCCAGCAGATGGGACAGGGGAACCTACAATGAGCAGTTCTTC